Shown below are 19 T cell receptor beta chains from a single sample sequenced in a study of T cell changes during pregnancy in multiple sclerosis. Using immunoSEQ multiplex PCR, the repertoire was profiled, and TCRdb retains in-frame clones only, with some absent. This table holds some 27,000 clones, roughly 89% found once. Here the sequenced sample was CD4+ T cells from peripheral blood mononuclear cells, taken in the second trimester of pregnancy. These receptors were obtained from a female donor with multiple sclerosis, enrolled in a pregnancy study.

The chain employs TRBV2 and TRBJ1-2; D uncertain. Germline lookup yields CDR1 SNHLY and CDR2 FYNNEI. This CDR3 region has 15 residues. The V end lost 5 bases, the J end lost 6 bases, and 19 bases lay between the germline ends. The CDR3 DNA reads TGTGCCAGCAGTCTCGCGGGTAGCGTGGTCAATGGCTACACCTTC. As protein: CASSLAGSVVNGYTF.

The chain combines TRBV6-5 with TRBJ1-1, with D tentatively TRBD1 (5 bases). Germline V lookup: CDR1 MNHEY, CDR2 SVGAGI. This CDR3 has 13 residues. Deletions cut 1 base from V and 7 bases from J, with 10 bases between. CDR3 residues: CASSYWGEDEAFF. The CDR3 nucleotides are TGTGCCAGCAGTTACTGGGGGGAGGATGAAGCTTTCTTT.

The chain joins TRBV9 to TRBJ2-5, with D perhaps TRBD1 (6 bases). The germline CDR1 and CDR2 sequences are SGDLS and YYNGEE. The CDR3 has 15 residues. With 4 bases removed from V and 4 bases from J, the gap between germline ends came to 17 bases. CDR3 loop: CASSLGQFWGETQYF. In nucleotides, the CDR3 is TGTGCCAGCAGCCTAGGACAGTTTTGGGGAGAGACCCAGTACTTC.

The chain links TRBV6-5 to TRBJ1-4; TRBD1 might be the D (6 bases). The CDR3 has 14 amino acids. The V gene's germline CDR1 is MNHEY and CDR2 SVGAGI. Deletions cut 6 bases from V and 4 bases from J, with 12 bases between. CDR3 protein: CASSSTGLNEKLFF. The CDR3, as DNA: TGTGCCAGCAGCTCCACAGGGCTTAATGAAAAACTGTTTTTT.

The rearrangement links TRBV5-5 to TRBJ1-3, with 9 bases lining up with TRBD1. The CDR3 has 15 amino acids. J lost 4 bases, V lost 5 bases, and 7 bases had no gene match. Per germline, CDR1 SGHKS and CDR2 YYEKEE (reference sequence). CDR3: CASRLQGAPGNTIYF. CDR3 bases: TGTGCCAGCAGGTTACAGGGGGCGCCGGGAAACACCATATATTTT.

As for this clone: This sample includes further DNA sequences coding for the same CDR3. The rearrangement joins TRBV4-3 to TRBJ1-2, with a possible D match to TRBD1 (5 bases). The CDR3 spans 14 residues. The germline V gene encodes CDR1 LGHNA and CDR2 YSLEER. V shed 3 bases and J shed 2 bases, with 10 bases lying between them. The CDR3: CASSHGGTNYGYTF. The DNA for the CDR3 is TGCGCCAGCAGCCACGGAGGGACCAACTATGGCTACACCTTC.

The J gene is TRBJ2-2, the V gene TRBV4-1, with TRBD1 identical over 7 bases. The trim removed 4 bases at V and 1 base at J, leaving 3 bases unmatched. Germline V gene lookup returns CDR1 MGHRA and CDR2 YSYEKL. This CDR3 region has 15 residues. This CDR3 reads CASSRRDRNTGELFF. CDR3 DNA sequence: TGCGCCAGCAGCCGACGGGACAGGAACACCGGGGAGCTGTTTTTT.

The chain recombines TRBV6-1 with TRBJ1-2; D gene ambiguous. V lost 8 bases and J lost 4, with 8 bases in between. The CDR3 covers 11 residues. Germline V gene lookup returns CDR1 MNHNS and CDR2 SASEGT. CDR3 protein: CASSGGYGYTF. In DNA form, the CDR3 reads TGTGCCAGCTCGGGAGGCTATGGCTACACCTTC.

The chain joins TRBV2 to TRBJ1-3; D call uncertain. V lost 6 bases and J lost 7, with 16 bases in between. CDR1 is SNHLY and CDR2 is FYNNEI in the germline V gene. The CDR3 loop spans 14 amino acids. The CDR3 coding sequence is TGTGCCAGCAGATACCGGCTGAGGGAGAACACCATATATTTT. Translating gives CASRYRLRENTIYF.

V and J are TRBV4-3 and TRBJ2-3, with D unclear. The CDR3 is 14 residues long. V lost 0 bases, J lost 2 bases, and 6 bases lay in between. Per germline, CDR1 LGHNA and CDR2 YSLEER. The CDR3 protein is CASSQDINTDTQYF. The CDR3 DNA sequence: TGCGCCAGCAGCCAAGATATTAACACAGATACGCAGTATTTT.

The V call is TRBV7-2, the J call TRBJ2-1, with 8 bases matching TRBD1. V was pared by 2 bases and J by 0 bases, with 3 bases of the junction left unmatched. In germline, CDR1 is SGHTA, CDR2 FQGNSA. The CDR3 runs to 16 residues. The CDR3 loop is CASSLRDRSSYNEQFF. In DNA, the CDR3 is TGTGCCAGCAGCTTAAGGGACAGGAGCTCCTACAATGAGCAGTTCTTC.

The rearrangement joins TRBV4-3 to TRBJ2-7; 11 nucleotides agree with TRBD1. With 4 bases clipped from V and 5 bases from J, the junction kept 4 bases outside the gene matches. The length of the CDR3 is 14 residues. CDR1 and CDR2 (germline): LGHNA, YSLEER. As DNA, the CDR3 is TGCGCCAGCAGCCGAGGACAGGGGGCTAACGAGCAGTACTTC. Its protein product is CASSRGQGANEQYF.

The chain joins TRBV18 to TRBJ2-7, with D unclear. Trimming cost V 3 bases and J 1 base, with 13 bases left between them. Germline V lookup: CDR1 KGHSH, CDR2 LQKENI. The CDR3 runs 15 residues. The CDR3 here is CASSPAPGSSYEQYF. For the CDR3, the DNA is TGTGCCAGCTCACCGGCACCAGGCAGTTCCTACGAGCAGTACTTC. The whole variable domain, remainder taken from reference TRBV18 and TRBJ2-7, is NAGVMQNPRHLVRRRGQEARLRCSPMKGHSHVYWYRQLPEEGLKFMVYLQKENIIDESGMPKERFSAEFPKEGPSILRIQQVVRGDSAAYFCASSPAPGSSYEQYFGPGTRLTVT.

The rearrangement links TRBV10-3 to TRBJ1-6; 11 bases are a match to TRBD1. Trimming took 6 bases from V and 6 from J; bases not matched to a gene: 4. Germline CDR1 is ENHRY and CDR2 is SYGVKD. The CDR3 runs 15 residues. Here the CDR3 reads CAIRPGQGGNSPLHF. CDR3 DNA sequence: TGTGCCATCAGGCCGGGACAGGGGGGTAATTCACCCCTCCACTTT.

This chain connects TRBV19 to TRBJ1-1; D is undetermined. Trimming pared 3 bases from V and 2 bases from J, leaving 7 bases between. This CDR3 spans 13 amino acids. Germline V gene data show CDR1 as LNHDA and CDR2 as SQIVND (reference sequence). CDR3 DNA: TGTGCCAGTAGTATTATCGTAAACACTGAAGCTTTCTTT. This gives the protein CASSIIVNTEAFF. Filled out from reference TRBV19 and TRBJ1-1, the complete variable domain reads DGGITQSPKYLFRKEGQNVTLSCEQNLNHDAMYWYRQDPGQGLRLIYYSQIVNDFQKGDIAEGYSVSREKKESFPLTVTSAQKNPTAFYLCASSIIVNTEAFFGQGTRLTVV.

CDR3 sequence reads: CASSRGGSDGQPQHF. The DNA of the CDR3 is TGTGCCAGCTCACGTGGAGGCTCGGATGGTCAGCCCCAGCATTTT. V and J are TRBV18 and TRBJ1-5; D call uncertain. Trimming removed 4 bases from V and 6 bases from J, with 16 bases in between. There are 15 residues in the CDR3. Looked up from germline, CDR1 is KGHSH and CDR2 is LQKENI.

This clone was detected once. This chain links TRBV7-9 with TRBJ1-2, with 10 positions matching TRBD1. Germline lookup yields CDR1 SEHNR and CDR2 FQNEAQ (reference sequence). The CDR3 runs to 16 residues. V lost 1 base to trimming and J lost 6 bases; unmatched junction nucleotides: 8. CDR3 in amino acids: CASSLDGDRGFDGYTF. The CDR3 DNA is TGTGCCAGCAGCTTAGATGGGGACAGGGGATTTGATGGCTACACCTTC.

V is TRBV28 and J is TRBJ1-2; possible D gene TRBD1, 5 bases. Deletions cut 4 bases from V and 7 bases from J, with 13 bases between. Per germline, CDR1 MDHEN and CDR2 SYDVKM. The CDR3 spans 13 residues. CDR3: CASSWVTQGGYTF. In DNA form, the CDR3 reads TGTGCCAGCAGTTGGGTTACCCAGGGTGGCTACACCTTC.

This clone showed up just once. The rearrangement links TRBV7-2 to TRBJ2-3; TRBD2 matches 10 bases. This CDR3 has 16 amino acids. Germline-derived CDR1 and CDR2 are SGHTA and FQGNSA. The V and J ends lost 2 bases and 4 bases, in that order; junction bases with no gene match: 6. The CDR3 is CASSLIPSGGADTQYF. CDR3 DNA sequence: TGTGCCAGCAGCTTAATCCCTAGCGGGGGTGCAGATACGCAGTATTTT.